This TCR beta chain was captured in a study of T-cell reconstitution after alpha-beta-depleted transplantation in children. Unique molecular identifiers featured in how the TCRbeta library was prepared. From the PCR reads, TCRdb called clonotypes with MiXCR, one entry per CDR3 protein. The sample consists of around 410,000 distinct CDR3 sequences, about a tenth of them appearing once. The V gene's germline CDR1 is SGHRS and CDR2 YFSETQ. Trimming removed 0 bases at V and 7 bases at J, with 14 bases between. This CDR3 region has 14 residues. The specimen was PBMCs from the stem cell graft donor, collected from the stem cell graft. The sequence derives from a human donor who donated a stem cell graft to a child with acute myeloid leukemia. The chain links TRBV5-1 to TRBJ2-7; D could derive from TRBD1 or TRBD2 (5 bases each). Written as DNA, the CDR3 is TGCGCCAGCAGCTTGGAAAACAGGTGGGGGGAGCAGTACTTC. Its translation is CASSLENRWGEQYF. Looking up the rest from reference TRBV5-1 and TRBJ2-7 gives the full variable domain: KAGVTQTPRYLIKTRGQQVTLSCSPISGHRSVSWYQQTPGQGLQFLFEYFSETQRNKGNFPGRFSGRQFSNSRSEMNVSTLELGDSALYLCASSLENRWGEQYFGPGTRLTVT.